The clone carrying this TCR beta chain has a handful of counts. Its antigen remains unknown. Germline V gene sequence: CDR1 MNHEY, CDR2 SVGAGI. The V end lost 7 bases, the J end lost 0 bases, and 15 bases lay between the germline ends. The CDR3 covers 15 residues. This entry comes from a study of beta chain features in type 1 diabetes. Background on the study: Sorted cells from all samples, numbering about 98 million, were examined. Study results and limitations: Comparison showed that naive, central memory and Treg TCRB repertoires appeared more similar among patients than among healthy donors. TCRB CDR3s were moderately but significantly shorter in Type 1 diabetes patients in all four CD4+ subsets.

Expressed TCRB transcripts got sequenced, as all isolated RNA was reverse transcribed. The protocol was immunoSEQ multiplex PCR, while the TCRdb copy is restricted to in-frame clones and leaves out a portion. The repertoire holds 200,000 to 300,000 clones, with approximately 10% as singletons. The sequence was collected from a man aged 30-40 years with type 1 diabetes. V and J are TRBV6-5 and TRBJ1-1; D is ambiguous. The specimen was naive CD4+ T cells from blood. This chain's CDR3 is CASTRGVLMNTEAFF. The DNA for the CDR3 is TGTGCCAGCACCCGCGGGGTCCTCATGAACACTGAAGCTTTCTTT.